The 20 T cell receptor beta chains in this list originate from one sample, sequenced in a study of blood T cell repertoires in COVID-19. TCRdb keeps only in-frame clones here, not all; method: immunoSEQ multiplex PCR. Here the sample spans some 97,000 clones, approximately 80% being singletons. What was sequenced was peripheral blood. The receptor set was obtained from a man aged 45-65 years with active or convalescent COVID-19.

V and J are TRBV21-1 and TRBJ2-7; whether TRBD1, the table's D call, matches the DNA was not checked. TRBV21-1 is an annotated pseudogene. The CDR3 has 14 amino acids. The CDR3 region has the DNA TGTGCCAGCAGCCCTGGACAGGGGATCTACGAGCAGTACTTC. This encodes CASSPGQGIYEQYF.

V and J are TRBV19 and TRBJ2-7; 7 nucleotides align to TRBD1. Germline V gene sequence: CDR1 LNHDA, CDR2 SQIVND (reference sequence). This CDR3 has 14 amino acids. The ends lost 1 base at V and 4 bases at J; junction bases unmatched: 4. CDR3 in amino acids: CASSIGQGIYEQYF. The DNA for the CDR3 is TGTGCCAGTAGTATAGGACAGGGTATTTACGAGCAGTACTTC.

This clone was found a few times. This chain joins TRBV19 and TRBJ1-2; 7 nucleotides line up with TRBD1. This CDR3 region has 15 residues. Germline CDR1 and CDR2: LNHDA and SQIVND (reference sequence). Trimming removed 6 bases from V and 2 bases from J; junction bases left unmatched: 9. The CDR3 DNA sequence: TGTGCCAGTAGCGAACCGGGGACAGCCAACTATGGCTACACCTTC. As protein: CASSEPGTANYGYTF.

The gene calls are TRBV27 and TRBJ1-1; D uncertain. From germline, CDR1 is MNHEY and CDR2 SMNVEV (reference sequence). This CDR3 contains 11 residues. V gave up 10 bases and J gave up 1 base, with 7 bases separating them. In nucleotides, the CDR3 is TGTGCCACCCTGAGGAACACTGAAGCTTTCTTT. Residues: CATLRNTEAFF.

This sequence joins TRBV15 and TRBJ1-6; 9 nucleotides agree with TRBD1. The germline V gene encodes CDR1 LNHNV and CDR2 YYDKDF (reference sequence). V lost 2 bases to trimming and J lost 7 bases; unmatched junction nucleotides: 6. The CDR3 sequence is 16 residues long. CDR3 amino acids: CATSRSRTGVNSPLHF. In nucleotides, the CDR3 is TGTGCCACCAGCAGATCCCGGACAGGGGTGAATTCACCCCTCCACTTT.

The gene calls are TRBV6-6 and TRBJ1-5; TRBD1 agrees at 7 bases. CDR1 is MNHNY, CDR2 SVGAGI, per germline (reference sequence). The junction had 5 bases not matched to a gene; V was cut back by 6 bases and J by 0 bases. There are 15 residues in the CDR3. The CDR3 is CASRLGTASNQPQHF. The CDR3 nucleotides read TGTGCCAGCAGACTCGGGACAGCTAGCAATCAGCCCCAGCATTTT.

The rearrangement joins TRBV5-1 to TRBJ1-2; D not resolved. Looked up from germline, CDR1 is SGHRS and CDR2 is YFSETQ. The CDR3 consists of 14 residues. The V gene lost 1 base and the J gene lost 8 bases, with 15 bases spanning the gap. The CDR3 here is CASSLSAVEVGYTF. The CDR3 nucleotides read TGCGCCAGCAGCTTGAGCGCAGTGGAAGTCGGCTACACCTTC.

This clone was picked up one time. The chain joins TRBV28 to TRBJ2-6; possible D gene TRBD2, 5 bases. The V end was cut by 5 bases, the J end by 0 bases, with 14 bases between. The germline gives CDR1 MDHEN, CDR2 SYDVKM. CDR3 length: 17 residues. The CDR3 sequence is CASSTPATTSGANVLTF. CDR3 nucleotides: TGTGCCAGCAGTACACCTGCGACTACCTCTGGGGCCAACGTCCTGACTTTC.

Details on this clone: Other nucleotide sequences in the sample specify the same CDR3. V usage is TRBV20-1 and J usage is TRBJ2-7; D unclear. Germline V CDR1 and CDR2: DFQATT, SNEGSKA (reference sequence). V gave up 3 bases and J gave up 5 bases, with 8 bases separating them. The CDR3 totals 11 residues. Here the CDR3 reads CSARSGHEQYF. In DNA form, the CDR3 reads TGCAGTGCTAGGTCTGGGCACGAGCAGTACTTC.

The chain uses TRBV12-5 and TRBJ2-2; no firm D call. The CDR3 contains 12 residues. The V end lost 0 bases, the J end lost 8 bases, and 4 bases lay between the germline ends. Looked up from germline, CDR1 is LGHNT and CDR2 is FRNRAP. This chain's CDR3 is CASGLVTGELFF. As DNA, the CDR3 is TGTGCTAGTGGTTTGGTAACTGGGGAGCTGTTTTTT.

V gene TRBV11-3 combines with J gene TRBJ2-5; D perhaps matches TRBD1 (5 bases). The germline CDR1 and CDR2 sequences are SGHNT and YENEEA. V dropped 3 bases and J dropped 3 bases, with 11 bases sitting between them. This CDR3 region has 14 residues. CDR3 amino acids: CASSFAWTKETQYF. CDR3 DNA sequence: TGTGCCAGCAGCTTTGCCTGGACAAAAGAGACCCAGTACTTC.

The V gene is TRBV30, the J gene TRBJ1-6; D call uncertain. Germline V lookup: CDR1 GTSNPN, CDR2 SVGIG (reference sequence). The V gene lost 6 bases and the J gene lost 8 bases, with 5 bases spanning the gap. This CDR3 region has 10 residues. CDR3 in amino acids: CACGYSPLHF. The CDR3 DNA reads TGTGCCTGCGGTTATTCACCCCTCCACTTT.

The chain uses TRBV19 and TRBJ2-7; 14 nucleotides line up with TRBD2. V lost 6 bases to trimming and J lost 6 bases; unmatched junction nucleotides: 4. Germline V gives CDR1 LNHDA, CDR2 SQIVND (reference sequence). The CDR3 covers 14 residues. CDR3 DNA: TGTGCCAGTAGGGGACTAGCGGGAGATTCCGAGCAGTACTTC. Residues: CASRGLAGDSEQYF. Variable domain in full (rest from reference TRBV19 and TRBJ2-7): DGGITQSPKYLFRKEGQNVTLSCEQNLNHDAMYWYRQDPGQGLRLIYYSQIVNDFQKGDIAEGYSVSREKKESFPLTVTSAQKNPTAFYLCASRGLAGDSEQYFGPGTRLTVT.

The V call is TRBV4-2, the J call TRBJ1-2; D may be TRBD1 (5 bases). Trimming removed 0 bases at V and 0 bases at J, with 14 bases between. There are 17 residues in the CDR3. The germline gives CDR1 LGHNA, CDR2 YNFKEQ. CDR3 residues: CASSQEVPGIANYGYTF. The CDR3 region has the DNA TGTGCCAGCAGCCAAGAAGTCCCAGGGATAGCTAACTATGGCTACACCTTC.

The count of this clone is one. The chain combines TRBV11-2 with TRBJ1-1, with D possibly TRBD1 on 5 matching bases. The germline V gene encodes CDR1 SGHAT and CDR2 FQNNGV. The CDR3 sequence is 15 residues long. Trimming stripped 5 bases from V and 3 bases from J, with 16 bases between. The CDR3 nucleotides read TGTGCCAGCAGCACTAGGGACTCTCGGTACACTGAAGCTTTCTTT. It encodes CASSTRDSRYTEAFF.

The chain combines TRBV27 with TRBJ2-7, with TRBD2 identical over 9 bases. The CDR3 runs 15 residues. Trimming at V came to 6 bases and at J to 3 bases, leaving 9 bases not matched to a gene. Germline-derived CDR1 and CDR2 are MNHEY and SMNVEV (reference sequence). The CDR3 coding sequence is TGTGCCAGCAGCCCCGGGACTAGCCAGCTCTACGAGCAGTACTTC. Translation gives CASSPGTSQLYEQYF.

V and J are TRBV21-1 and TRBJ2-7; the table calls TRBD1, which could not be checked here. TRBV21-1 is listed as a pseudogene. CDR3 length: 17 residues. CDR3 amino acids: CASSKATLLGQRYEQYF. The CDR3 coding sequence is TGTGCCAGCAGCAAAGCAACTCTTCTGGGACAGAGGTACGAGCAGTACTTC.

The rearrangement links TRBV9 to TRBJ2-3; 8 positions agree with TRBD2. The CDR3 extends over 15 amino acids. Germline assignment: CDR1 SGDLS and CDR2 YYNGEE. The junction had 4 bases not matched to a gene; V was cut back by 0 bases and J by 4 bases. In nucleotides, the CDR3 is TGTGCCAGCAGCGTAGACCAGCGGGAGTCAGATACGCAGTATTTT. Its protein product is CASSVDQRESDTQYF.

The chain couples TRBV20-1 to TRBJ2-2; D might be TRBD2 (6 bases). The V end lost 3 bases, the J end lost 7 bases, and 15 bases lay between the germline ends. In germline, CDR1 is DFQATT, CDR2 SNEGSKA (reference sequence). This CDR3 is 14 amino acids long. In DNA form, the CDR3 reads TGCAGTGCTAGTTTGGCGGGAAAGGGCGGGGAGCTGTTTTTT. Its translation is CSASLAGKGGELFF.

The rearrangement joins TRBV5-1 to TRBJ1-5, with a tentative D call TRBD1 (5 bases). V lost 1 base and J 0 bases, leaving 8 bases between the germline ends. CDR3 length equals 15 residues. CDR1 and CDR2 from the germline V gene are SGHRS and YFSETQ. CDR3 nucleotides: TGCGCCAGCAGCTTGACGGGGGTTAGCAATCAGCCCCAGCATTTT. This sequence encodes CASSLTGVSNQPQHF.